Listed below are T cell receptor beta chains from one sample, sequenced in a study of blood T cell repertoires in COVID-19. Clones were sequenced by immunoSEQ multiplex PCR, and TCRdb holds only the in-frame ones, with some missing. This sample carries around 280,000 clones, about 90% of them seen once, and the ten largest clones take approximately 10%. The sample comprised peripheral blood. These receptors were collected from a woman in her thirties with COVID-19, enrolled during active disease. CDR3s include the opening cysteine and the closing phenylalanine or tryptophan. The order of the fields is D gene, clone size, V gene, J gene, CDR3 protein, CDR3 DNA. D genes are given only for firm matches. The size entry is marked missing in some rows and otherwise reads once, few, many or a size class.

TRBD1,-,TRBV6-6,TRBJ1-1,CASSLDPTGPEAFF,TGTGCCAGCAGTTTAGATCCGACAGGGCCTGAAGCTTTCTTT
TRBD1,-,TRBV3-1/TRBV3-2,TRBJ2-3,CASSQFEQGADTQYF,TGTGCCAGCAGCCAATTCGAACAGGGGGCAGATACGCAGTATTTT
TRBD2,-,TRBV6-5,TRBJ2-7,CASKLAGRSYEQYF,TGTGCCAGCAAACTAGCGGGGCGCTCCTACGAGCAGTACTTC
TRBD1,-,TRBV7-6,TRBJ2-7,CASSLGVGQGAYEQYF,TGTGCCAGCAGCTTAGGGGTGGGACAGGGAGCCTACGAGCAGTACTTC
-,-,TRBV19,TRBJ1-2,CASRRDTYGYTF,TGTGCCAGTAGAAGGGACACCTATGGCTACACCTTC
TRBD1,once,TRBV23-1,TRBJ2-7,CASRTGPTSSYEQYF,TGCGCCAGCAGGACAGGGCCGACAAGCTCCTACGAGCAGTACTTC
-,-,TRBV15,TRBJ1-6,CATSRQGNSPLHF,TGTGCCACCAGCAGGCAGGGGAATTCACCCCTCCACTTT
-,-,TRBV11-2,TRBJ2-3,CASSPRGTSTDTQYF,TGTGCCAGCAGCCCCCGGGGTACGAGCACAGATACGCAGTATTTT
TRBD1,-,TRBV5-4,TRBJ2-7,CASSLVPTGTGKEQYF,TGTGCCAGCAGCTTGGTACCAACCGGGACAGGGAAAGAGCAGTACTTC
TRBD1,-,TRBV7-2,TRBJ2-1,CASSHGTGTPSKFF,TGTGCCAGCAGCCACGGGACAGGAACCCCGAGCAAGTTCTTC
-,-,TRBV9,TRBJ2-1,CASSERGLPYNEQFF,TGTGCCAGCAGCGAGAGGGGACTCCCATACAATGAGCAGTTCTTC
-,-,TRBV15,TRBJ2-3,CATSRGEMGTDTQYF,TGTGCCACCAGCAGAGGGGAGATGGGGACAGATACGCAGTATTTT
-,-,TRBV7-3,TRBJ1-1,CASSVDTNTEAFF,TGTGCCAGCAGCGTGGACACCAACACTGAAGCTTTCTTT
-,-,TRBV6-6,TRBJ2-7,CASSFLREQYF,TGTGCCAGCAGTTTCTTGAGGGAGCAGTACTTC
-,-,TRBV7-9,TRBJ2-7,CASSPHPEQISYEQYF,TGTGCCAGCAGCCCACACCCCGAACAGATATCCTACGAGCAGTACTTC
-,-,TRBV7-8,TRBJ2-5,CASSLGGLRGETQYF,TGTGCCAGCAGCTTAGGAGGTTTAAGAGGAGAGACCCAGTACTTC